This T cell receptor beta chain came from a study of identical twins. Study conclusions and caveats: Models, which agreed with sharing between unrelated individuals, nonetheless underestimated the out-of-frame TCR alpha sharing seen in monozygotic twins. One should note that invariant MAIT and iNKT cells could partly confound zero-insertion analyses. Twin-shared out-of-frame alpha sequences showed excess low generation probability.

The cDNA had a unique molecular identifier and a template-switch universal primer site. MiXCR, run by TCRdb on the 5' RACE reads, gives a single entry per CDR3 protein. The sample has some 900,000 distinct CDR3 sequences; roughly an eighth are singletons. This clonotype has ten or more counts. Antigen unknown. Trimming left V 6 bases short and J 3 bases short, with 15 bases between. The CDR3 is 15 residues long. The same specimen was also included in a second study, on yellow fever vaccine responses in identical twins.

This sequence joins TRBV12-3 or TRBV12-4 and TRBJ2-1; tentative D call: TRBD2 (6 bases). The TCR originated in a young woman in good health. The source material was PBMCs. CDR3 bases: TGTGCCAGCAGCCCCCGGGTAGCGGACTACAATGAGCAGTTCTTC. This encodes CASSPRVADYNEQFF.